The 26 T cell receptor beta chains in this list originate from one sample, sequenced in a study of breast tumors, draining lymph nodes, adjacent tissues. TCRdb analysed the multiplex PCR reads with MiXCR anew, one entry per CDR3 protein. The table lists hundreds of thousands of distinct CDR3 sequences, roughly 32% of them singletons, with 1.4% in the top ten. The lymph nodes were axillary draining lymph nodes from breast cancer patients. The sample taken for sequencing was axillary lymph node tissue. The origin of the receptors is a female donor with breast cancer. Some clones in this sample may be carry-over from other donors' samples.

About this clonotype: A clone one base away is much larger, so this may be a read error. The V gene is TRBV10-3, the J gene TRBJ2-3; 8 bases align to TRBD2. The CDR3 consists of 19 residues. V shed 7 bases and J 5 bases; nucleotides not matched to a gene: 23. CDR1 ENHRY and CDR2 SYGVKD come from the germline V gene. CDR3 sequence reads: CAITPLRGRLAGGGDTQYF. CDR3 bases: TGTGCCATCACCCCTCTCAGGGGCCGGCTAGCGGGTGGAGGAGATACGCAGTATTTT.

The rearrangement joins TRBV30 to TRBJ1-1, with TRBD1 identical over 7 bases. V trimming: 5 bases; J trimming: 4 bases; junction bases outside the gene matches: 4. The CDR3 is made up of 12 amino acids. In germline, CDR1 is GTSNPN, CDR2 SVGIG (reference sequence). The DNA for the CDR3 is TGTGCCTGGGACAGGGTTGCCACTGAAGCTTTCTTT. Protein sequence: CAWDRVATEAFF.

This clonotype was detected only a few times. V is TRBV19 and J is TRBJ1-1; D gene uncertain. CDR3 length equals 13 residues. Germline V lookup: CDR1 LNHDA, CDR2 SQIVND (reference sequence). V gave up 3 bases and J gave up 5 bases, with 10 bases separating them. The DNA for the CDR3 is TGTGCCAGTAGTATTTTGGGGTTGACTGAAGCTTTCTTT. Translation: CASSILGLTEAFF.

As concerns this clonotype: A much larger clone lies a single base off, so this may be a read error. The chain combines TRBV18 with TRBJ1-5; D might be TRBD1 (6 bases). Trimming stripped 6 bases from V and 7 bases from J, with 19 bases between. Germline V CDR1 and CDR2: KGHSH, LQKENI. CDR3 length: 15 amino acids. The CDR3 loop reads CASSLLGGSKQPQHF. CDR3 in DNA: TGTGCCAGCTCCCTCTTGGGGGGCTCCAAGCAGCCCCAGCATTTT.

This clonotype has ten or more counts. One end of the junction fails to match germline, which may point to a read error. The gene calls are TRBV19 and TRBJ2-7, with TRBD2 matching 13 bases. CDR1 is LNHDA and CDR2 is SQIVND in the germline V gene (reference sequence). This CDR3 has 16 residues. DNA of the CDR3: TGTGCCAGTAGTATGAGGACTAGCGGGAGCCCCTACGAACAGTACTTC. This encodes CASSMRTSGSPYEQYF.

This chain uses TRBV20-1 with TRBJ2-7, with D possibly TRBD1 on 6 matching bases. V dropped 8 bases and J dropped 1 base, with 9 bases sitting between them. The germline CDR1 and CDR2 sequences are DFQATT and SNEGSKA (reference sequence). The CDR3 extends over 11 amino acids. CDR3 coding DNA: TGCAGTACCGGACAGTCCTACGAGCAGTACTTC. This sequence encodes CSTGQSYEQYF.

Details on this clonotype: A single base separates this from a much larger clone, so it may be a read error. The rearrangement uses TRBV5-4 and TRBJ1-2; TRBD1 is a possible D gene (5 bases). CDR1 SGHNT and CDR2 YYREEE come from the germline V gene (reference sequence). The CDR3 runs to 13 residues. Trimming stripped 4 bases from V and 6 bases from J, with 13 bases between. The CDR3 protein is CASSLPGPHGYTF. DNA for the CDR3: TGTGCCAGCAGCCTGCCGGGACCGCATGGCTACACCTTC.

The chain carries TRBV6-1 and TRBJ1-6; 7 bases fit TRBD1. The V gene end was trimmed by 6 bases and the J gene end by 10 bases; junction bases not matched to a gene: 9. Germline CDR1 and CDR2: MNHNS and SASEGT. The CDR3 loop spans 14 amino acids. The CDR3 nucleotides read TGTGCCAGCAGCGGGGGACAGTCGGGCTCACCCCTCCACTTT. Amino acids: CASSGGQSGSPLHF.

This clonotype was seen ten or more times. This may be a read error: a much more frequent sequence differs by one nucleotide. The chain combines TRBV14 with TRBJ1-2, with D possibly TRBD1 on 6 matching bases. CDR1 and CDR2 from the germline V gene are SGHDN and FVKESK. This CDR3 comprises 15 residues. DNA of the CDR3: TGTGCCAGCAGGATGGCAGGGGAAGGTCGTCAAGGCTCCACCTTC. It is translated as CASRMAGEGRQGSTF.

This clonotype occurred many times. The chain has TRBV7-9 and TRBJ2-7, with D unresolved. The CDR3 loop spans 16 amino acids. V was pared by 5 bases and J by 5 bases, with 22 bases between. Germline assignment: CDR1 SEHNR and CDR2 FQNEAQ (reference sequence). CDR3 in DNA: TGTGCCAGCAGCCTGACCGGTTGGAAAAATCAGGACGAGCAGTACTTC. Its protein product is CASSLTGWKNQDEQYF.

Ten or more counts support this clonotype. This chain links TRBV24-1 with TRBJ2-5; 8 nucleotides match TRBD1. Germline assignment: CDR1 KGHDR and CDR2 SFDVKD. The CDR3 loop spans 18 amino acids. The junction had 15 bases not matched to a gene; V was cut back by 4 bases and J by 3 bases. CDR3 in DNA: TGTGCCACCAGTGACTCGAGGATAAGACAGGGGTCTGAAGAGACCCAGTACTTC. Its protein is CATSDSRIRQGSEETQYF.

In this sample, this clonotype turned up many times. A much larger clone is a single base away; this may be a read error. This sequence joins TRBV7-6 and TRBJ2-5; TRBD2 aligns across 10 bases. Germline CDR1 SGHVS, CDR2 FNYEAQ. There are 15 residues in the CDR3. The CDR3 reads CASSFRLAGVETQHF. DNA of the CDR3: TGTGCCAGCAGCTTTCGGCTAGCGGGAGTAGAGACCCAGCACTTC.

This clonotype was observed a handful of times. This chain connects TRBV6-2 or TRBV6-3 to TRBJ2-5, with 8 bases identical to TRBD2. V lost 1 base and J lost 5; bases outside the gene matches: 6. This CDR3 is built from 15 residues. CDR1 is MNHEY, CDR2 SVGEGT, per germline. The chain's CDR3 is CASSYLPGLGETQYF. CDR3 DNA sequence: TGTGCCAGCAGTTACTTACCGGGACTAGGGGAGACCCAGTACTTC.

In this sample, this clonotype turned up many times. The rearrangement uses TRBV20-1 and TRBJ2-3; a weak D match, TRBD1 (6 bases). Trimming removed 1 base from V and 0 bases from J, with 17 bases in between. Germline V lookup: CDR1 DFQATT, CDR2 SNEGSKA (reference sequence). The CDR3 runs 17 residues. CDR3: CSARGAGRTASTDTQYF. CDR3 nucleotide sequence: TGCAGTGCTAGAGGCGCCGGGCGGACAGCTAGCACAGATACGCAGTATTTT.

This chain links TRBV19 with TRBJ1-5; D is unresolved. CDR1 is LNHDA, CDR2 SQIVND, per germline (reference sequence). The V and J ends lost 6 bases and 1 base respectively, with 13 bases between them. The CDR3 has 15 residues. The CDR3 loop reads CASRKASGSNQPQHF. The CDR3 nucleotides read TGTGCCAGTAGAAAGGCTAGCGGGAGCAATCAGCCCCAGCATTTT.

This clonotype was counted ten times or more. CDR3 in amino acids: CASSPRASGTSYNEQFF. CDR3 in DNA: TGTGCCAGCAGTCCCCGGGCTAGCGGTACCTCCTACAATGAGCAGTTCTTC. This chain links TRBV12-3 or TRBV12-4 with TRBJ2-1; 7 bases are shared with TRBD2. The length of the CDR3 is 17 residues. After removal of 5 bases from V and 0 bases from J, the junction contained 10 bases not matched to a gene.

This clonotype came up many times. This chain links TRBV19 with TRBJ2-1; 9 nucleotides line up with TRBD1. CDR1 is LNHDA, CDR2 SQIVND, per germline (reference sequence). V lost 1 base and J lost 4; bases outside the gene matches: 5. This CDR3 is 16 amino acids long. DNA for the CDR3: TGTGCCAGTAGTATAGGCGGGACAGGGTCTTACAATGAGCAGTTCTTC. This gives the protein CASSIGGTGSYNEQFF.

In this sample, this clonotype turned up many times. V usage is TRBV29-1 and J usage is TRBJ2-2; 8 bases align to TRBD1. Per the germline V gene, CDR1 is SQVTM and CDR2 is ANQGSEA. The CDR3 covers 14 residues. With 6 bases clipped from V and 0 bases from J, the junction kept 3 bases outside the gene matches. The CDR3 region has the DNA TGCAGCGTCCAACAGGGGGCGAACACCGGGGAGCTGTTTTTT. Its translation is CSVQQGANTGELFF.

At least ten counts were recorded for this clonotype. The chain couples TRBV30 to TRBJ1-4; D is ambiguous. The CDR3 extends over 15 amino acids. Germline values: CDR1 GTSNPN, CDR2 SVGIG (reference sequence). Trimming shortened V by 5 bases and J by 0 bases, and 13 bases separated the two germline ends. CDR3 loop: CAWSKAAATNEKLFF. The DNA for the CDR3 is TGTGCCTGGTCTAAGGCCGCAGCAACTAATGAAAAACTGTTTTTT.

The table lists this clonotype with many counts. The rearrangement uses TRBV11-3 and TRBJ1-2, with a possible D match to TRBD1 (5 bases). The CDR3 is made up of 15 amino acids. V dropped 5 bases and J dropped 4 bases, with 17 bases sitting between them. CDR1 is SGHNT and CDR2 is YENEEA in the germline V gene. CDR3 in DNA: TGTGCCAGCAGCGCAAGCGGGGGATTGAGCTATGGCTACACCTTC. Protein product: CASSASGGLSYGYTF.

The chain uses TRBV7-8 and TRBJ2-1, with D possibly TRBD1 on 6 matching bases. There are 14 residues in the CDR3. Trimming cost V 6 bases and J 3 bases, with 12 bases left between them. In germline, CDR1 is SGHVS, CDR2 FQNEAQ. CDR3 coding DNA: TGTGCCAGCAGAGACGGGACATACTACAATGAGCAGTTCTTC. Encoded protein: CASRDGTYYNEQFF.

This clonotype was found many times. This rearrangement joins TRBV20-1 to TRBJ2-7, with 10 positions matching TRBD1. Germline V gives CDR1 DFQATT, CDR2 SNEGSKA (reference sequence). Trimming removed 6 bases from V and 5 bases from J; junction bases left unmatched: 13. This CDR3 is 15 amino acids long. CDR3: CSASSPGQGIHEQYF. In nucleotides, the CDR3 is TGCAGTGCGTCATCTCCGGGACAGGGGATCCACGAGCAGTACTTC.

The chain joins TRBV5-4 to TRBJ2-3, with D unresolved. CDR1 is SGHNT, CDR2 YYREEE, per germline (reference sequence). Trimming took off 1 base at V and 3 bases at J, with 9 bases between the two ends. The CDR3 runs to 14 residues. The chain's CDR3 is CASSLTMATDTQYF. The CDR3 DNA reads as TGTGCCAGCAGCTTGACGATGGCTACAGATACGCAGTATTTT.

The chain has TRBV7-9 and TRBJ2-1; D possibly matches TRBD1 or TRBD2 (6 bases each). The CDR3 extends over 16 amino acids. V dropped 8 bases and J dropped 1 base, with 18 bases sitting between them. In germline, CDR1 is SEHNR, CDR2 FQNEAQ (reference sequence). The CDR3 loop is CASALPQGRSYNEQFF. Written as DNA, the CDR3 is TGTGCCAGCGCTCTCCCTCAGGGGAGGTCCTACAATGAGCAGTTCTTC.

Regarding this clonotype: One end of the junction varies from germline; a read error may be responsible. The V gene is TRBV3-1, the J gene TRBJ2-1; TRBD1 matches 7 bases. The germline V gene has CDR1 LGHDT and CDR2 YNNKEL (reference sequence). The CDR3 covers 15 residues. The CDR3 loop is CAGSPTGNSYNEQFF. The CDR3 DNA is TGTGCCGGCAGCCCGACAGGGAATTCCTACAATGAGCAGTTCTTC.

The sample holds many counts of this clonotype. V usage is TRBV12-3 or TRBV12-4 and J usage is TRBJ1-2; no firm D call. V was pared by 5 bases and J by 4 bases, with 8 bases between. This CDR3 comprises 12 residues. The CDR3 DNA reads TGTGCCAGCAGTCGAAATTTCTATGGCTACACCTTC. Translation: CASSRNFYGYTF.